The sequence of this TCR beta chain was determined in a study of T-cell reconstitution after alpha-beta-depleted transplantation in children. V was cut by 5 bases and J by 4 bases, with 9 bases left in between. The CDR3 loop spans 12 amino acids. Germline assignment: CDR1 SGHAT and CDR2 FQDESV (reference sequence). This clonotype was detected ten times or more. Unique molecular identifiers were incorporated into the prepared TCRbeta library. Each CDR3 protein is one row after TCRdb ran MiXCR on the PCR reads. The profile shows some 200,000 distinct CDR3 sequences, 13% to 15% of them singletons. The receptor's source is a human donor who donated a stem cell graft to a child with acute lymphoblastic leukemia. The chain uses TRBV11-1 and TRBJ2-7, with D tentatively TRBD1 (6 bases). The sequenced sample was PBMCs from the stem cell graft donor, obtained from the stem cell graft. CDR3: CASSRQGYEQYF. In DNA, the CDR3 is TGTGCCAGCAGCCGTCAGGGGTACGAGCAGTACTTC. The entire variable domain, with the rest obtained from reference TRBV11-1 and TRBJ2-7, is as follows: EAEVAQSPRYKITEKSQAVAFWCDPISGHATLYWYRQILGQGPELLVQFQDESVVDDSQLPKDRFSAERLKGVDSTLKIQPAELGDSAMYLCASSRQGYEQYFGPGTRLTVT.